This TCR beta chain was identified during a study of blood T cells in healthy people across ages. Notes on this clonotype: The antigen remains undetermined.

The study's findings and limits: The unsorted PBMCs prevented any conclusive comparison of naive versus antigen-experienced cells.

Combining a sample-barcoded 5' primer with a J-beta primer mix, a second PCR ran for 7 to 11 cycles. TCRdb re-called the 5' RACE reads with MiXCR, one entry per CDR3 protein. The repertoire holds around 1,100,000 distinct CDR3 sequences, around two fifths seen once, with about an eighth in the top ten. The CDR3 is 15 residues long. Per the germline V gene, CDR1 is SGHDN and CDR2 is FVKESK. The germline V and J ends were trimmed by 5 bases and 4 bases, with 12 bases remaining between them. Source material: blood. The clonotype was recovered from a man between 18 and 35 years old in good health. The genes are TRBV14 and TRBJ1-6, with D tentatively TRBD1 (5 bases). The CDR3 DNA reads TGTGCCAGCAGCTCCGACAGTTTTTATAATTCACCCCTCCACTTT. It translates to CASSSDSFYNSPLHF.